The present T cell receptor (beta chain) was sequenced within a study of monozygotic twins with inflammatory bowel disease. TCRdb re-called the 5' RACE reads and catalogs CDR3 proteins one per entry, DNA excluded. Listed are 140,000 to 150,000 distinct CDR3 sequences; roughly 1.2% falls within the top ten. Sequencing was performed on blood. The clonotype comes from a human donor with ulcerative colitis or Crohn's disease, or a healthy co-twin of an affected twin (not recorded which).

The CDR3 sequence is CASSLGGQYNSPLHF. The chain combines TRBV7-3 with TRBJ1-6; TCRdb names TRBD1, which stays unverified in the absence of DNA. CDR3 length: 15 amino acids. In germline, CDR1 is SGHTA, CDR2 FQGTGA.